This is a list of T cell receptor beta chains from one sample in a study of shared clonotypes between healthy human individuals. Repertoires were generated with immunoSEQ multiplex PCR, while TCRdb's copy carries only in-frame clones and drops some. The table lists approximately 2.5 million clones, about 92% of them singletons, with more than 0.12% in the top ten. Sequencing used naive CD4+ T cells sorted from blood. These receptors all come from a man between 18 and 29 years old in good health. Each CDR3 is given with its conserved first and last residue. D genes are given only for firm matches. The listing skips clone size in some rows; elsewhere it reads once, few, many or a size class.

clone size	V gene	J gene	D gene	CDR3 protein	CDR3 DNA
-	TRBV7-9	TRBJ2-3	-	CASSSLVSSDTQYF	TGTGCCAGCAGCTCCCTCGTCTCCTCAGATACGCAGTATTTT
-	TRBV5-6	TRBJ2-2	TRBD1	CASSRTGGITGELFF	TGTGCCAGCAGCCGAACAGGGGGGATCACCGGGGAGCTGTTTTTT
-	TRBV19	TRBJ1-2	-	CASSSPPRGYGYTF	TGTGCCAGTAGTTCGCCACCTCGTGGGTATGGCTACACCTTC
-	TRBV11-2	TRBJ2-2	TRBD1	CASSLTGGNTGELFF	TGTGCCAGCAGCTTAACAGGGGGTAACACCGGGGAGCTGTTTTTT
-	TRBV19	TRBJ2-3	-	CASSMVPRMNTQYF	TGTGCCAGTAGTATGGTTCCCCGAATGAATACGCAGTATTTT
-	TRBV5-4	TRBJ2-1	-	CASVGYGHNEQFF	TGTGCCAGCGTCGGTTATGGTCACAATGAGCAGTTCTTC
-	TRBV7-8	TRBJ1-2	-	CASSLVRGRQESYGYTF	TGTGCCAGCAGCTTAGTCAGAGGGAGACAGGAGAGCTATGGCTACACCTTC
-	TRBV28	TRBJ1-5	TRBD1	CASSIRDRHYSNQPQHF	TGTGCCAGCAGTATCCGGGACAGACACTATAGCAATCAGCCCCAGCATTTT
once	TRBV14	TRBJ2-7	-	CASSPTRGVNEQYF	TGTGCCAGCAGCCCGACTCGCGGGGTAAACGAGCAGTACTTC
-	TRBV30	TRBJ1-1	-	CAWSVMGNTEAFF	TGTGCCTGGAGTGTAATGGGGAACACTGAAGCTTTCTTT
-	TRBV28	TRBJ1-6	-	CASSSPGLDNSPLHF	TGTGCCAGCTCCTCCCCGGGGCTGGATAATTCACCCCTCCACTTT
-	TRBV27	TRBJ1-2	-	CASSSRPRGDYGYTF	TGTGCCAGCAGTTCGCGCCCCAGGGGTGACTATGGCTACACCTTC
-	TRBV2	TRBJ2-6	-	CASSEGAGSGANVLTF	TGTGCCAGCAGTGAAGGGGCAGGGTCCGGGGCCAACGTCCTGACTTTC
-	TRBV4-3	TRBJ1-2	TRBD1	CASSQVQGADYGYTF	TGCGCCAGCAGCCAAGTACAGGGGGCGGACTATGGCTACACCTTC
few	TRBV30	TRBJ2-4	-	CAYETLAKNIQYF	TGTGCCTACGAAACACTAGCCAAAAACATTCAGTACTTC
-	TRBV19	TRBJ1-2	-	CASTPLVPGGRFFNYGYTF	TGTGCCAGTACCCCACTCGTCCCCGGAGGCCGCTTTTTTAACTATGGCTACACCTTC
once	TRBV6-5	TRBJ1-3	-	CATRDSSSGNTIYF	TGTGCCACCCGAGACTCGAGCTCTGGAAACACCATATATTTT
-	TRBV2	TRBJ1-3	-	CASSATTGNTIYF	TGTGCCAGCAGCGCAACGACTGGAAACACCATATATTTT
-	TRBV9	TRBJ2-7	TRBD1	CASSVKAGTGATYEQYF	TGTGCCAGCAGCGTGAAAGCGGGGACAGGGGCTACCTACGAGCAGTACTTC
-	TRBV6-1	TRBJ1-2	-	CASSGRGRGYGYTF	TGTGCCAGCAGTGGAAGGGGGAGGGGGTATGGCTACACCTTC
-	TRBV5-6	TRBJ1-1	TRBD1	CASRATGENTEAFF	TGTGCCAGCAGAGCGACAGGGGAGAACACTGAAGCTTTCTTT
-	TRBV19	TRBJ2-3	-	CASSTASASTDTQYF	TGTGCCAGTAGTACTGCTAGCGCCTCCACAGATACGCAGTATTTT
-	TRBV30	TRBJ1-5	-	CAWSPAGGRQPQHF	TGTGCCTGGAGTCCTGCGGGGGGCAGACAGCCCCAGCATTTT
-	TRBV5-1	TRBJ2-7	-	CASSLQQGTYEQYF	TGCGCCAGCAGCTTGCAGCAGGGGACCTACGAGCAGTACTTC
-	TRBV28	TRBJ2-7	-	CASSLSPGIYEQYF	TGTGCCAGCAGTTTATCCCCCGGCATCTACGAGCAGTACTTC
-	TRBV28	TRBJ2-5	-	CASSPPARLPRETQYF	TGTGCCAGCAGTCCCCCAGCCCGGTTACCTCGGGAGACCCAGTACTTC
-	TRBV9	TRBJ1-3	-	CASSVGTPGSGNTIYF	TGTGCCAGCAGCGTGGGGACACCCGGCTCTGGAAACACCATATATTTT
-	TRBV7-8	TRBJ2-1	-	CASSPRTLYNEQFF	TGTGCCAGCAGCCCCAGGACTCTCTACAATGAGCAGTTCTTC
-	TRBV18	TRBJ2-5	-	CASSPRLGRGYQETQYF	TGTGCCAGCTCACCACGGTTGGGGCGGGGATATCAAGAGACCCAGTACTTC
-	TRBV5-6	TRBJ1-5	TRBD1	CASSRDRGWDQPQHF	TGTGCCAGCAGCAGGGACAGGGGTTGGGATCAGCCCCAGCATTTT
-	TRBV5-1	TRBJ1-4	-	CASSLADAGLNGKLFF	TGCGCCAGCAGCTTGGCCGACGCAGGCCTTAATGGAAAACTGTTTTTT
-	TRBV18	TRBJ1-1	-	CASSRQGNTEAFF	TGTGCCAGCTCACGGCAGGGCAACACTGAAGCTTTCTTT
-	TRBV28	TRBJ1-1	-	CASSLVRAEAFF	TGTGCCAGCAGTTTAGTACGGGCTGAAGCTTTCTTT
-	TRBV11-2	TRBJ2-6	-	CASSLGASGANVLTF	TGTGCCAGCAGCTTGGGGGCGTCCGGGGCCAACGTCCTGACTTTC
-	TRBV6-1	TRBJ2-1	-	CASHRGPYNEQFF	TGTGCCAGCCACCGGGGCCCCTACAATGAGCAGTTCTTC
-	TRBV7-9	TRBJ1-4	-	CASSRPGHEKLFF	TGTGCCAGCAGCCGCCCAGGGCACGAAAAACTGTTTTTT